This T cell receptor (beta chain) appears in the sequencing data of a study of blood T cell repertoires in COVID-19. For the study at large: The United States, Italy and Spain were the sources of the acute and convalescent COVID-19 samples. Sources were T cells, B-cell-depleted T cells, or PBMCs; the material itself was cDNA or gDNA.

Per the original data handling: Counts of nucleated cells, estimated from reference gene primer amplification, were obtained. Profiling relied on immunoSEQ multiplex PCR, and the TCRdb table lists in-frame clones only, not all of them. The D gene and trimming were derived from the DNA, and the V and J assignments and clone size from that table. Of some 320,000 clones in the sample, approximately 89% were seen once. The length of the CDR3 is 19 residues. Germline V gene lookup returns CDR1 SGHDT and CDR2 YYEEEE. The trim removed 4 bases at V and 7 bases at J, leaving 18 bases unmatched. Seattle patient enrollment occurred during active infection, with longitudinal follow-up thereafter.

The chain uses TRBV5-6 and TRBJ2-7, with 15 bases lining up with TRBD2. The sequenced material came from peripheral blood. The TCR comes from a woman aged 25 to 39 with COVID-19, enrolled during active disease. CDR3 nucleotide sequence: TGTGCCAGCAGCGCCTCCGGGACTAGCGGGGGGATATACAAAGGAGAGCAGTACTTC. Translation: CASSASGTSGGIYKGEQYF. Full variable domain (rest looked up from reference TRBV5-6 and TRBJ2-7): DAGVTQSPTHLIKTRGQQVTLRCSPKSGHDTVSWYQQALGQGPQFIFQYYEEEERQRGNFPDRFSGHQFPNYSSELNVNALLLGDSALYLCASSASGTSGGIYKGEQYFGPGTRLTVT.